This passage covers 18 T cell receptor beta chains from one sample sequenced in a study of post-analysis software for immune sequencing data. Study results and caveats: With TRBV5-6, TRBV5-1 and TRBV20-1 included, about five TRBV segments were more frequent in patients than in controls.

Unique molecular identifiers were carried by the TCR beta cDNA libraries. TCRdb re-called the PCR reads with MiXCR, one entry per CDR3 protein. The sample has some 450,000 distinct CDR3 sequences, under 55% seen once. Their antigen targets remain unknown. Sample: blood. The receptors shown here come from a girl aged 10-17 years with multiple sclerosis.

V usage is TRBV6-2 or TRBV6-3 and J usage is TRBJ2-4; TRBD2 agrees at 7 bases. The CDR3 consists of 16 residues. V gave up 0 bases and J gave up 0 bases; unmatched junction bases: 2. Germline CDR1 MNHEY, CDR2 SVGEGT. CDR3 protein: CASSYSGLLAKNIQYF. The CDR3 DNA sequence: TGTGCCAGCAGTTACTCGGGACTACTAGCCAAAAACATTCAGTACTTC.

The CDR3 protein is CSVEACRREGPYNEQFF. The CDR3 DNA reads TGCAGCGTTGAAGCCTGCCGGCGGGAGGGCCCCTACAATGAGCAGTTCTTC. The chain uses TRBV29-1 and TRBJ2-1; TRBD2 aligns across 9 bases. Germline lookup yields CDR1 SQVTM and CDR2 ANQGSEA. This CDR3 is built from 17 residues. Trimming cost V 1 base and J 2 bases; bases outside gene matches: 9.

Here the CDR3 DNA reads TGTGCCAGCAGCTTAGAAACTCTCTACAATGAGCAGTTCTTC. This gives the protein CASSLETLYNEQFF. The chain combines TRBV11-1 with TRBJ2-1; D is undetermined. The CDR3 runs 14 residues. Trimming shortened V by 1 base and J by 3 bases, and 7 bases separated the two germline ends. The germline V gene encodes CDR1 SGHAT and CDR2 FQDESV (reference sequence).

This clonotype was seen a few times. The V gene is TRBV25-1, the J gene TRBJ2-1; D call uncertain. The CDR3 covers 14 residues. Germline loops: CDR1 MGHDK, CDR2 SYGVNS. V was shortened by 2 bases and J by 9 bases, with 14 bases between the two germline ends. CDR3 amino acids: CASSEIEPPGEQFF. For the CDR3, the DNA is TGTGCCAGCAGTGAAATTGAGCCTCCGGGTGAGCAGTTCTTC.

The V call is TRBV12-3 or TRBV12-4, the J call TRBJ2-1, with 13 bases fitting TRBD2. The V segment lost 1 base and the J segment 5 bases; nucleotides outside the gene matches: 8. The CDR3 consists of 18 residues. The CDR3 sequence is CASSLGNPLAGGHNEQFF. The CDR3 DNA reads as TGTGCCAGCAGTTTAGGAAACCCACTAGCGGGAGGGCACAATGAGCAGTTCTTC.

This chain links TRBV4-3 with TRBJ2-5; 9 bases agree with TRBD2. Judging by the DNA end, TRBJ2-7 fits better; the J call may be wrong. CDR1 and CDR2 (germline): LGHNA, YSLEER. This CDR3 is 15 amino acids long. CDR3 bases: TGCGCCAGCAGCCAAGATGCGCGGGGGGGCTACGAGCAGTACTTC. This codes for CASSQDARGGYEQYF.

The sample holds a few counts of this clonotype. CDR3 protein: CASSLGTLPSETQYF. CDR3 in DNA: TGTGCCAGCAGCTTGGGGACCCTCCCCAGCGAGACCCAGTACTTC. The chain links TRBV11-2 to TRBJ2-5; TRBD1 or TRBD2 may be the D gene (5 bases each). V lost 3 bases, J lost 5 bases, and 16 bases lay in between. Germline-derived CDR1 and CDR2 are SGHAT and FQNNGV. The CDR3 length is 15 residues.

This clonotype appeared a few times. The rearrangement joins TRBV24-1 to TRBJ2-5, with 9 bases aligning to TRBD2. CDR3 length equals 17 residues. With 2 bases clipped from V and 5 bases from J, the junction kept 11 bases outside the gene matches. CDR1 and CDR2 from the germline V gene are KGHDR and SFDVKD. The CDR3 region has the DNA TGTGCCACCAGTGATTCAAACGGCGGGAGGGCCGGGGAGACCCAGTACTTC. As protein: CATSDSNGGRAGETQYF.

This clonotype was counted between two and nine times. CDR3 amino acids: CSATPRALLDRYGYTF. CDR3 sequence (DNA): TGCAGTGCTACACCCAGGGCCCTTTTGGACCGGTATGGCTACACCTTC. This chain uses TRBV20-1 with TRBJ1-2; possible D gene TRBD1, 5 bases. CDR1 DFQATT and CDR2 SNEGSKA come from the germline V gene (reference sequence). V was clipped by 4 bases and J by 5 bases, with 23 bases between them. This CDR3 is 16 amino acids long.

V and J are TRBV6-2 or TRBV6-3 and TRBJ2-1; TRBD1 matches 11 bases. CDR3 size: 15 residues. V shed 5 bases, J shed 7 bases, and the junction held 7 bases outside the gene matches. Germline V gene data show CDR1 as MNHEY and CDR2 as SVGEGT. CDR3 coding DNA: TGTGCCAGCAGTCCAGGACAGGGGGCGTCGAATGAGCAGTTCTTC. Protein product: CASSPGQGASNEQFF.

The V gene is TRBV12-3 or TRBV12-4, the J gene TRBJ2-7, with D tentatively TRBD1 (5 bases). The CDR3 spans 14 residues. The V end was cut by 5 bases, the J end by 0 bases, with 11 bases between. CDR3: CASSPGHLSYEQYF. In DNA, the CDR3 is TGTGCCAGCAGTCCTGGACACCTCTCCTACGAGCAGTACTTC.

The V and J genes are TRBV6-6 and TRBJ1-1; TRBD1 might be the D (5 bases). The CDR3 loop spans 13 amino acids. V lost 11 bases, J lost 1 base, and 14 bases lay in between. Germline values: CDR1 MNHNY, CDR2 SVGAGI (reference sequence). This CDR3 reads CAAMGRENTEAFF. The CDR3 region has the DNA TGTGCCGCAATGGGACGCGAGAACACTGAAGCTTTCTTT.

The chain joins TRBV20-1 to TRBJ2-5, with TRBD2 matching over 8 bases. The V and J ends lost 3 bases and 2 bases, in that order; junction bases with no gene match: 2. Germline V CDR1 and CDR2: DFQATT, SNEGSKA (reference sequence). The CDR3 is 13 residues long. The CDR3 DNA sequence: TGCAGTGCTAGCGGGGGGGGTCAAGAGACCCAGTACTTC. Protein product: CSASGGGQETQYF.

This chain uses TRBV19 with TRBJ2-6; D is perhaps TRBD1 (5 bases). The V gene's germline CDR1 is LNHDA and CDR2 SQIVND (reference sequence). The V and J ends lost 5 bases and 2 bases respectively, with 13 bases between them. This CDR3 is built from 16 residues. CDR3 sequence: CASSPSTGAGANVLTF. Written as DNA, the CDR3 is TGTGCCAGTAGTCCTTCTACAGGCGCTGGGGCCAACGTCCTGACTTTC. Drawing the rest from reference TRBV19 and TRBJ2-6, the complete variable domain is DGGITQSPKYLFRKEGQNVTLSCEQNLNHDAMYWYRQDPGQGLRLIYYSQIVNDFQKGDIAEGYSVSREKKESFPLTVTSAQKNPTAFYLCASSPSTGAGANVLTFGAGSRLTVL.

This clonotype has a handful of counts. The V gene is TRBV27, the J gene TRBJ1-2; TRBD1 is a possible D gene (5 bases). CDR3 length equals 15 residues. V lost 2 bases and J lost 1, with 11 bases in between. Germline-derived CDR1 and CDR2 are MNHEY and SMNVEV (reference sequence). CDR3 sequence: CASSLGGTLNYGYTF. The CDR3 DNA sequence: TGTGCCAGCAGTTTAGGAGGGACTCTTAACTATGGCTACACCTTC.

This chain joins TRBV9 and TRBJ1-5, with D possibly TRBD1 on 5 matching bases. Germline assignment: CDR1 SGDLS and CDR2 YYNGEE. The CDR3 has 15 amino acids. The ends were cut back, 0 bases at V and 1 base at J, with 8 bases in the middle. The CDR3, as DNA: TGTGCCAGCAGCGTAGATGGGGACAGCAATCAGCCCCAGCATTTT. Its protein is CASSVDGDSNQPQHF.

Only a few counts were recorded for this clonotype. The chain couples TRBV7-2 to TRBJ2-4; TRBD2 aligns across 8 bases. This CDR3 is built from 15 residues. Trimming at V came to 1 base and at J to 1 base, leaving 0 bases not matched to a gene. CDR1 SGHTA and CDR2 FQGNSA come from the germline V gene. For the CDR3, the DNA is TGTGCCAGCAGCTTAGGCGGGAGGGCCAAAAACATTCAGTACTTC. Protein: CASSLGGRAKNIQYF.

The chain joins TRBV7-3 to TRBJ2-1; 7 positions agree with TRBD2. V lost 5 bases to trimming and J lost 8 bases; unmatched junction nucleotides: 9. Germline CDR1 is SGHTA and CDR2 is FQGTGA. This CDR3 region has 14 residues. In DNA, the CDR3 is TGTGCCAGCAGCCTGGGCGGGAGAATCGATGAGCAGTTCTTC. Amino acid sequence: CASSLGGRIDEQFF.